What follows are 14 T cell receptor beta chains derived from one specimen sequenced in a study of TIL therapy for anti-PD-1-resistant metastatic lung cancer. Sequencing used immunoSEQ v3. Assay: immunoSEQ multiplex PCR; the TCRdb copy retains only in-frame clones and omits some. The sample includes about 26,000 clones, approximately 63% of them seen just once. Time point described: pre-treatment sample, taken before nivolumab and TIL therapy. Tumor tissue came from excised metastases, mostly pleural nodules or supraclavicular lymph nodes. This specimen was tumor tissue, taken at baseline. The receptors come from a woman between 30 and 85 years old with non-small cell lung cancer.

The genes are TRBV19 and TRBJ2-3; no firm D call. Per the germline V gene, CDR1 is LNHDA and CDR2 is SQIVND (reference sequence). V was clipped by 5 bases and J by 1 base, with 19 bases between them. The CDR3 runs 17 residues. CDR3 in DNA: TGTGCCAGTAGTGCAAACTCCGGACGTGGACGCACAGATACGCAGTATTTT. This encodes CASSANSGRGRTDTQYF.

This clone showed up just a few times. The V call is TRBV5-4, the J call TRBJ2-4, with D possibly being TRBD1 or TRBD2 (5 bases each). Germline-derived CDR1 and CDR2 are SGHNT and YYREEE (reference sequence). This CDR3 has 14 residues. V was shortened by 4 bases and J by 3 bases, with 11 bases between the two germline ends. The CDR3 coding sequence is TGTGCCAGCAGCCCAAGGGACGGCAAAAACATTCAGTACTTC. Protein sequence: CASSPRDGKNIQYF.

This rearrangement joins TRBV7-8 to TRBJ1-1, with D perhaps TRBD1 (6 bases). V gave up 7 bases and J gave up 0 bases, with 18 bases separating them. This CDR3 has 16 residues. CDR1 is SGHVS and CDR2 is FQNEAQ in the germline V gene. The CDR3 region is CASTSGAALMNTEAFF. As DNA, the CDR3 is TGTGCCAGCACCTCGGGGGCAGCCCTAATGAACACTGAAGCTTTCTTT.

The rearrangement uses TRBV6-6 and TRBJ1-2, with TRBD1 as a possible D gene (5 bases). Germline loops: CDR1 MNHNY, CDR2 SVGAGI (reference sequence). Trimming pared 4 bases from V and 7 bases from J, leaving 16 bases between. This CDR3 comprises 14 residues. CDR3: CASSLGPRGFGYTF. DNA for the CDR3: TGTGCCAGCAGTTTAGGGCCACGGGGCTTTGGCTACACCTTC.

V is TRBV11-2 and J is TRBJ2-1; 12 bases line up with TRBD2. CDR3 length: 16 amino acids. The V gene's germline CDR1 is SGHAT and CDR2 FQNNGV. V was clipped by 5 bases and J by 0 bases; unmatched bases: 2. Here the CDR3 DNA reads TGTGCCAGCAGCCCGACTAGCGGGAGCTCCTACAATGAGCAGTTCTTC. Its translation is CASSPTSGSSYNEQFF.

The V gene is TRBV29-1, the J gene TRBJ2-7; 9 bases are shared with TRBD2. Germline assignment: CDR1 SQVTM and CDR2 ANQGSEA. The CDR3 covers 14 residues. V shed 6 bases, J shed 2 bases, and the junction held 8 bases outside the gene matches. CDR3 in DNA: TGCAGCGTCAAGCTAGCGGGAACTACCTACGAGCAGTACTTC. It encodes CSVKLAGTTYEQYF.

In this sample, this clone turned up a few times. The CDR3 is CASSQGGGPYEQYF. CDR3 DNA: TGTGCCAGCAGCCAGGGGGGGGGCCCCTACGAGCAGTACTTC. This rearrangement joins TRBV6-1 to TRBJ2-7; D possibly matches TRBD1 or TRBD2 (7 bases each). CDR3 length: 14 residues. Deletions cut 6 bases from V and 2 bases from J, with 14 bases between. CDR1 MNHNS and CDR2 SASEGT come from the germline V gene.

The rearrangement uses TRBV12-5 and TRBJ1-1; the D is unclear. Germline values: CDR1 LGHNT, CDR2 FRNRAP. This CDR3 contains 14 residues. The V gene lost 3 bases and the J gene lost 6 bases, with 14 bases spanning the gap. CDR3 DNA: TGTGCTAGTGGTTTCGGGGTCACGGGCTCTGAAGCTTTCTTT. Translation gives CASGFGVTGSEAFF.

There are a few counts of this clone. The CDR3 nucleotides are TGTGCCAGCAGTGAGGCCAGGGCTGGAAACACCATATATTTT. Its protein product is CASSEARAGNTIYF. The V call is TRBV2, the J call TRBJ1-3, with D maybe TRBD1 (5 bases). The CDR3 is 14 residues long. Germline-derived CDR1 and CDR2 are SNHLY and FYNNEI. V gave up 3 bases and J gave up 2 bases, with 8 bases separating them.

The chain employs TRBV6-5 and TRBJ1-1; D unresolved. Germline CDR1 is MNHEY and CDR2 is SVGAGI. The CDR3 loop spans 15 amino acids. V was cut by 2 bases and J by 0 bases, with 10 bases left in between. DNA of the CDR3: TGTGCCAGCAGTTACGTAAGGGAGATGAACACTGAAGCTTTCTTT. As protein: CASSYVREMNTEAFF.

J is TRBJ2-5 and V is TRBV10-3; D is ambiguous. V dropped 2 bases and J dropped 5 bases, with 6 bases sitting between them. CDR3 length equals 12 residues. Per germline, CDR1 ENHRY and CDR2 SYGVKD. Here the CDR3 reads CAISELGETQYF. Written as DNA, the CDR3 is TGTGCCATCAGTGAGCTAGGGGAGACCCAGTACTTC.

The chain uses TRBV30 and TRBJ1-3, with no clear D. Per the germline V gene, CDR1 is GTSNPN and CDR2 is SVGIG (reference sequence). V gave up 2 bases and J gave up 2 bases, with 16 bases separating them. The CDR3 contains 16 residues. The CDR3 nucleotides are TGTGCCTGGAGTAAGGTGTCCGTTGGGCCTGGAAACACCATATATTTT. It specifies CAWSKVSVGPGNTIYF.

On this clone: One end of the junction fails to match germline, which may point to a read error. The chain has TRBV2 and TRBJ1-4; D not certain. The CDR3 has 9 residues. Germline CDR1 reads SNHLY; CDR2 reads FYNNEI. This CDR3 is CASCEKLFF. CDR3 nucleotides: TGTGCCAGCTGTGAAAAACTGTTTTTT.

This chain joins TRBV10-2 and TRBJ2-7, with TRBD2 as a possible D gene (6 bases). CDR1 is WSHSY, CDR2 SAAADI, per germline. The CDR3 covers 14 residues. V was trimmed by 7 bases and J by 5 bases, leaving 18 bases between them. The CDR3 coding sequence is TGCGCCAGCATTGACGGGAGTGAATCCCACGAGCAGTACTTC. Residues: CASIDGSESHEQYF.